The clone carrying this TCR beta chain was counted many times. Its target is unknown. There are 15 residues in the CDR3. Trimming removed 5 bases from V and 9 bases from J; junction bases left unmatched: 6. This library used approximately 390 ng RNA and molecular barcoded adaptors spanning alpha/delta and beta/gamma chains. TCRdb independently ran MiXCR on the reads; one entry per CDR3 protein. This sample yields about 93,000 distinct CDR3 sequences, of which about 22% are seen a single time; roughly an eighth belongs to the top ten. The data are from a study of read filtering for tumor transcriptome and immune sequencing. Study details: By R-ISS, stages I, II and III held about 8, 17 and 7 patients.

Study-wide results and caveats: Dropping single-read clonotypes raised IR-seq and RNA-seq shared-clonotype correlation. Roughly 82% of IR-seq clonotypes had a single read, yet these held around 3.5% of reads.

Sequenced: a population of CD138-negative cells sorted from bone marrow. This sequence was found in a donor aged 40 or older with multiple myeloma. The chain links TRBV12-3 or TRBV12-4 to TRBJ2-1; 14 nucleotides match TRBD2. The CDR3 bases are TGTGCCAGCAGTCCCCCCGGGACTAGCGGGGGTGAGCAGTTCTTC. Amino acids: CASSPPGTSGGEQFF.